In this sample, the clone carrying this TCR beta chain turned up a few times. No antigen is known for it. The sample carries other DNA sequences with the same CDR3. Assay used: immunoSEQ multiplex PCR; TCRdb lists only in-frame clones, some missing. This sample carries over 800,000 clones, 85% to 95% of them seen once, and the ten largest clones take 24%. The naive CD8 subset, CD45RO-negative cells positively selected for CCR7, excluded terminally differentiated effector memory CD45RA+ cells. The sample belongs to a study of shared clonotypes between healthy human individuals. Overall study context: Plates per donor: three CD4 naive, three CD4 memory, two CD8 naive, one CD8 memory.

General study results and limits: Compared with clonotypes that all four donors shared, non-shared clonotypes had lower generation probabilities.

The V end was cut by 2 bases, the J end by 7 bases, with 3 bases between. The CDR3 has 11 residues. Per germline, CDR1 SEHNR and CDR2 FQNEAQ (reference sequence). The chain employs TRBV7-9 and TRBJ2-1; D is uncertain. The sequenced material came from naive CD8+ T cells sorted from blood. The clonotype comes from a man younger than 40 in good health. The CDR3: CASSLPNEQFF. CDR3 coding DNA: TGTGCCAGCAGCTTACCAAATGAGCAGTTCTTC. Variable domain in full (rest from reference TRBV7-9 and TRBJ2-1): DTGVSQNPRHKITKRGQNVTFRCDPISEHNRLYWYRQTLGQGPEFLTYFQNEAQLEKSRLLSDRFSAERPKGSFSTLEIQRTEQGDSAMYLCASSLPNEQFFGPGTRLTVL.